This T cell receptor beta chain is drawn from a study of blood T cell repertoires in COVID-19. In the study overall: Donors in the United States, Italy and Spain gave samples during acute or convalescent COVID-19. The cDNA or gDNA used as material had been derived from T cells, B-cell-depleted T cells, or PBMCs.

The V gene's germline CDR1 is SGHRS and CDR2 YFSETQ. With 3 bases clipped from V and 5 bases from J, the junction kept 5 bases outside the gene matches. This CDR3 has 14 residues. Patients at the Seattle site were enrolled during active infection and followed longitudinally. Clones were read by immunoSEQ multiplex PCR, and TCRdb kept only the in-frame ones, dropping some. The sample has about 110,000 clones, approximately 89% seen once. The chain couples TRBV5-1 to TRBJ2-5; 9 bases fit TRBD1. This receptor was identified in a woman in her sixties or seventies with COVID-19, enrolled during active disease. Sequenced input: peripheral blood. The CDR3 sequence: CASSYRGLRETQYF. CDR3 sequence (DNA): TGCGCCAGCAGCTACAGGGGGCTGCGGGAGACCCAGTACTTC.